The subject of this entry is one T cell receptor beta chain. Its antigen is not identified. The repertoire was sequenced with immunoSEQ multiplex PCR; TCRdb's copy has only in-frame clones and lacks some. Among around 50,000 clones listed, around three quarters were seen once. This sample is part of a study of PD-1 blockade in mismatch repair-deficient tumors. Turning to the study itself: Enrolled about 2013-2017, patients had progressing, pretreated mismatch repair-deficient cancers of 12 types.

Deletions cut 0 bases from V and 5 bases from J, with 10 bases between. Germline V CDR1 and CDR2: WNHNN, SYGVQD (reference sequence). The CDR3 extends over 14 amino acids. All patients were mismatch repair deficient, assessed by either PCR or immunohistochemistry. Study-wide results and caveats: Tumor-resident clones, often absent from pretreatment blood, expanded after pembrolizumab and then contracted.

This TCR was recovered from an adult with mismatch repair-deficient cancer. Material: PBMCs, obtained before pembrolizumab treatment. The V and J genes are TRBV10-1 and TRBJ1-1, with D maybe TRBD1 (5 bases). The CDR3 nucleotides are TGCGCCAGCAGTGAGTCCGGCAGGGATACTGAAGCTTTCTTT. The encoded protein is CASSESGRDTEAFF.